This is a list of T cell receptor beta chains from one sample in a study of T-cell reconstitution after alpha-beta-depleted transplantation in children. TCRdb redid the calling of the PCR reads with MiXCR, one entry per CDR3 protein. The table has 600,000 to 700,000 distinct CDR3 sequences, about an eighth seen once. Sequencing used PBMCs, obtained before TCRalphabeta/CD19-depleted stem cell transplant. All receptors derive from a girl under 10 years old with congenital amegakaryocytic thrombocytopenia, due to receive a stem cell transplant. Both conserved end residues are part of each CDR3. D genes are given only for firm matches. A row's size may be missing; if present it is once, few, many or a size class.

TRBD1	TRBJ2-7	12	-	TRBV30	TGTGCCTTGGACAGGGCGCCCTACGAGCAGTACTTC	CALDRAPYEQYF
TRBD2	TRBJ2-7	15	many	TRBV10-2	TGCGCCAGCAGTGAGGAGGGACTAGGGTCCAACGAGCAGTACTTC	CASSEEGLGSNEQYF
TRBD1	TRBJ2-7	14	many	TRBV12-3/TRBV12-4	TGTGCCAGCAGTTTCAGACAGGGTTCCTACGAGCAGTACTTC	CASSFRQGSYEQYF
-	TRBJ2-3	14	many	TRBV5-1	TGCGCCAGCAGCTTGATCCAGGGCGAGGATACGCAGTATTTT	CASSLIQGEDTQYF
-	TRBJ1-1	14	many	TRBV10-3	TGTGCCCTTCCCTCCCAGACGACAGACACTGAAGCTTTCTTT	CALPSQTTDTEAFF
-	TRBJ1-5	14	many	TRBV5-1	TGCGCCAGCAAACGACAGGACGGGGATCAGCCCCAGCATTTT	CASKRQDGDQPQHF
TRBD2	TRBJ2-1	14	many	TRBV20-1	TGCAGTGCTAGAGGGGGGACTAGACCCAATGAGCAGTTCTTC	CSARGGTRPNEQFF
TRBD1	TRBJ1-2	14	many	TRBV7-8	TGTGCCAGCAGCTTCTTCGGGACAGGCTATGGCTACACCTTC	CASSFFGTGYGYTF
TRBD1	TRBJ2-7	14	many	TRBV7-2	TGTGCCAGCAGTCTTTTCGACAGGGACTACGAGCAGTACTTC	CASSLFDRDYEQYF
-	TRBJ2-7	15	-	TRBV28	TGTGCCAGCACCTCCGCGGCGGGCTCGATTCGGGAGCAGTACTTC	CASTSAAGSIREQYF
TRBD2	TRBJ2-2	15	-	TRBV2	TGTGCCAGCAGTGAGGGACTAGCCGGCACCGGGGAGCTGTTTTTT	CASSEGLAGTGELFF
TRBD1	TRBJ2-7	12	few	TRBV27	TGTGCCAGCACCTACAGGGGGTACGAGCAGTACTTC	CASTYRGYEQYF
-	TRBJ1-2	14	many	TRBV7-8	TGTGCCAGCAGCTTAGCACCGGACTTCTATGGCTACACCTTC	CASSLAPDFYGYTF
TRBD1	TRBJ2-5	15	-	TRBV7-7	TGTGCCAGCAGCACCAGACAGGGGGCCGGGGAGACCCAGTACTTC	CASSTRQGAGETQYF
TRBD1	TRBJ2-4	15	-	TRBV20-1	TGCAGTGTCGAAGGCAGGGGGCTTGCCAAAAACGTTCAGTACTTC	CSVEGRGLAKNVQYF
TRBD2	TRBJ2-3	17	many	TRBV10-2	TGCGCCAGCGGACTAGCGGGAGTCTTGGGGTCAGAAGATACGCAGTATTTT	CASGLAGVLGSEDTQYF
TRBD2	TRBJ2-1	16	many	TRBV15	TGTGCCACCAGCAGTGACGGGACTACCATTTACAATGAGCAGTTCTTC	CATSSDGTTIYNEQFF
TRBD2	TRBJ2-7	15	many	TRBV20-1	TGCAGTGCTAGTTTCGGTGGCGGGAGGGCATACGAGCAGTACTTC	CSASFGGGRAYEQYF
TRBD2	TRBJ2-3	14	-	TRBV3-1	TGTGCCAGCAGCCGTAGCGGGAGAACAGATACGCAGTATTTT	CASSRSGRTDTQYF
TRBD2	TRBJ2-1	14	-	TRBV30	TGTGCCTGGGCCCCGGGACTAGCGAATAATGAGCAGTTCTTC	CAWAPGLANNEQFF
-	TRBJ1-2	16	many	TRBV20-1	TGCAGTGCTAGAGATCGGGTGTGGGGCCCAAACTATGGCTACACCTTC	CSARDRVWGPNYGYTF
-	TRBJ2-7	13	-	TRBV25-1	TGTGCCAGCAGTGAATTTACTAGTAACGAGCAGTACTTC	CASSEFTSNEQYF
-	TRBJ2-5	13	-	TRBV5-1	TGCGCCAGCAGTCATATGTACCAAGAGACCCAGTACTTC	CASSHMYQETQYF
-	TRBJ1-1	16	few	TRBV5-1	TGCGCCAGCAGCTCCCATCTTGCAGGGGAGAACACTGAAGCTTTCTTT	CASSSHLAGENTEAFF
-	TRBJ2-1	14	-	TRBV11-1	TGTGCCAGCAGAATGGGGATGAGAGACAATGAGCAGTTCTTC	CASRMGMRDNEQFF
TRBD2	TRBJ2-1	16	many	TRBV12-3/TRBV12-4	TGTGCCAGCAGTTTGTCCCCGGGACTAGCGTCTAATGAGCAGTTCTTC	CASSLSPGLASNEQFF
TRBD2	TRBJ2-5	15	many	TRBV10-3	TGTGCCATCAGTTTTGGACTAGCGGGGCAAGAGACCCAGTACTTC	CAISFGLAGQETQYF
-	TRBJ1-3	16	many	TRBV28	TGTGCCAGCAGAGTGGCGGCAGGCCGCTCTGGAAACACCATATATTTT	CASRVAAGRSGNTIYF
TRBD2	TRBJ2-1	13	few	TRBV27	TGTGCCAGCATGGCGGGAGGCTACAATGAGCAGTTCTTC	CASMAGGYNEQFF
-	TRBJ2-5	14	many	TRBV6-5	TGTGCCAGCAGTTACTCCCGTCCCGCGGAGACCCAGTACTTC	CASSYSRPAETQYF
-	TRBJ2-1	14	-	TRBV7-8	TGTGCCAGCAGCGGACTTCTCTCCTACAATGAGCAGTTCTTC	CASSGLLSYNEQFF
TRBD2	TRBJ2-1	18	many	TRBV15	TGTGCCACCAGCAGAACGCTAGCGGGATTTAATCTGGTCAATGAGCAGTTCTTC	CATSRTLAGFNLVNEQFF
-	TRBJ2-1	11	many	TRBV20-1	TGCAGTGCCCCCGGGTACAATGAGCAGTTCTTC	CSAPGYNEQFF
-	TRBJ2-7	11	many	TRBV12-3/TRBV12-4	TGTGCCAGCAGTTCATGGGAAGGGCAGTACTTC	CASSSWEGQYF
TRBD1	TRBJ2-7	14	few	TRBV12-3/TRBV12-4	TGTGCCAGCGCGACCTGGGACAGCCCTTACGAGCAGTACTTC	CASATWDSPYEQYF
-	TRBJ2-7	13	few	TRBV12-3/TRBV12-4	TGTGCCAGCACCGCGACAGCCTCCTACGAGCAGTACTTC	CASTATASYEQYF
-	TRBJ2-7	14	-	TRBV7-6	TGTGCCAGCAGCTTAGATAGCGGACCCCTCGAGCAGTACTTC	CASSLDSGPLEQYF
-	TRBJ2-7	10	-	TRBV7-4	TGTGCCAGGGATTGGTACGAGCAGTACTTC	CARDWYEQYF
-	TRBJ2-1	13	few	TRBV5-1	TGCGCCAGCAGCTGGTCAACCTACAATGAGCAGTTCTTC	CASSWSTYNEQFF
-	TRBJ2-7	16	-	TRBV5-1	TGCGCCAGCAGCTTGGCACGGCCCCGAGTCCCCTACGAGCAGTACTTC	CASSLARPRVPYEQYF
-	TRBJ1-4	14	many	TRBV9	TGTGCCAGCAGCGCGGACAGCCGCTATGAAAAACTGTTTTTT	CASSADSRYEKLFF
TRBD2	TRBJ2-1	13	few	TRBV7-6	TGTGCCAGCAGCTTTCTAGCGGGAAGGGAGCAGTTCTTC	CASSFLAGREQFF
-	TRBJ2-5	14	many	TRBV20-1	TGCAGTGCTAGTAGTAGACAGGTACAAGAGACCCAGTACTTC	CSASSRQVQETQYF
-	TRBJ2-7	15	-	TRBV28	TGTGCCAGCAGTTTAATAGGGCCTGAATACTACGAGCAGTACTTC	CASSLIGPEYYEQYF
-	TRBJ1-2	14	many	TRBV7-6	TGTGCCAGCAGCGAGAGCGACAGGCTCTATGGCTACACCTTC	CASSESDRLYGYTF
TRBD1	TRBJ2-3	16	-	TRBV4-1	TGCGCCAGCAGCCATAGGACAGGAACTTCCACAGATAAGCAGTATTTT	CASSHRTGTSTDKQYF